This is a list of T cell receptor beta chains from one sample in a study of shared clonotypes between healthy human individuals. Data came from immunoSEQ multiplex PCR; TCRdb stores just in-frame clones and leaves some out. The data show about 660,000 clones, with around 67% seen just once and approximately 1.8% held by the top ten. Material for sequencing was memory CD4+ T cells sorted from blood. The receptor source for this set is a woman in her thirties in good health. Each CDR3 is given with its conserved first and last residue. A D gene is named only where the DNA matches it firmly.

v_call	d_call	j_call	cdr3_nt	cdr3_aa
TRBV7-6	-	TRBJ2-1	TGTGCCAGCAGCTTACAACAAGACAATGAGCAGTTCTTC	CASSLQQDNEQFF
TRBV13	-	TRBJ1-1	TGTGCCAGCCGCCTGCAGGGAGCATGGGGAACTGAAGCTTTCTTT	CASRLQGAWGTEAFF
TRBV5-1	TRBD1	TRBJ2-5	TGCGCCAGCAGCTGGGGGACAGGGGAGGAGACCCAGTACTTC	CASSWGTGEETQYF
TRBV5-5	TRBD2	TRBJ2-3	TGTGCCAGCAGCTTGAGGCTAGCGGGAGGTTCGGCGGATACGCAGTATTTT	CASSLRLAGGSADTQYF
TRBV10-3	-	TRBJ1-1	TGTGCCATCAGTCGGGACAAAAACACTGAAGCTTTCTTT	CAISRDKNTEAFF
TRBV20-1	-	TRBJ2-7	TGCAGTGCTAGAGGTGGTTCCGAGCAGTACTTC	CSARGGSEQYF
TRBV6-5	-	TRBJ2-2	TGTGCCAGCAGTTACTCGGCAGCAAACCCCGGGGAGCTGTTTTTT	CASSYSAANPGELFF
TRBV6-6	-	TRBJ1-1	TGTGCCAGCAGTTACCCGCCCCGCCCAGTGGGCACTGAAGCTTTCTTT	CASSYPPRPVGTEAFF
TRBV28	-	TRBJ1-2	TGTGCCAGCAGTAAAACAGGGTACGTTGGTGGCTACACCTTC	CASSKTGYVGGYTF
TRBV5-6	TRBD1	TRBJ1-2	TGTGCCAGCAGCGAGGGGGCGCCGGTCTATGGCTACACCTTC	CASSEGAPVYGYTF
TRBV18	-	TRBJ1-2	TGTGCCAGCTCACCATCCGGGCCCAACTATGGCTACACCTTC	CASSPSGPNYGYTF